Each of the 11 T cell receptor beta chains below was sequenced from the same sample in a study of blood T cell repertoires in COVID-19. Assay: immunoSEQ multiplex PCR; the TCRdb copy retains only in-frame clones and omits some. The data show roughly 340,000 clones, with more than 80% seen just once and around 3% held by the top ten. Input material: peripheral blood. All receptors derive from a woman in her twenties or thirties with COVID-19, enrolled during active disease.

This clone has just one count. The rearrangement uses TRBV6-4 and TRBJ1-2, with D unresolved. Germline loops: CDR1 MRHNA, CDR2 SNTAGT. The length of the CDR3 is 11 residues. With 7 bases removed from V and 8 bases from J, the gap between germline ends came to 11 bases. The CDR3 DNA follows: TGTGCCAGCACGCGGGGTGGGGGCTACACCTTC. It yields the protein CASTRGGGYTF.

CDR3 amino acids: CASSIRQGSEKLFF. CDR3 bases: TGTGCCAGTAGTATCCGACAGGGCTCTGAAAAACTGTTTTTT. The chain combines TRBV19 with TRBJ1-4; 7 nucleotides match TRBD1. J was trimmed by 7 bases and V by 3 bases; bases with no gene match: 5. The CDR3 covers 14 residues. From germline, CDR1 is LNHDA and CDR2 SQIVND (reference sequence).

This clone came up a few times. This CDR3 reads CASSAGGWDNEQFF. CDR3 bases: TGTGCCAGCAGCGCGGGGGGGTGGGACAATGAGCAGTTCTTC. This chain joins TRBV5-4 and TRBJ2-1, with 9 bases lining up with TRBD2. V dropped 4 bases and J dropped 5; count of bases not matched to a gene: 4. CDR3 length: 14 amino acids. Germline V gene lookup returns CDR1 SGHNT and CDR2 YYREEE (reference sequence).

The rearrangement links TRBV5-1 to TRBJ1-2; 8 positions match TRBD1. The CDR3 runs 14 residues. V lost 3 bases, J lost 7 bases, and 8 bases stayed unmatched. Germline CDR1 is SGHRS and CDR2 is YFSETQ. CDR3 coding DNA: TGCGCCAGCAGCTGGACAGGGACCCCTGTTGGCTACACCTTC. It encodes CASSWTGTPVGYTF.

The chain is built from TRBV6-1 and TRBJ2-2; possible D gene TRBD2, 6 bases. The V gene's germline CDR1 is MNHNS and CDR2 SASEGT. CDR3 length: 17 amino acids. The ends were cut back, 1 base at V and 3 bases at J, with 15 bases in the middle. The CDR3 here is CASSEGVGRGYTGELFF. As DNA, the CDR3 is TGTGCCAGCAGTGAAGGGGTTGGGCGGGGTTACACCGGGGAGCTGTTTTTT.

V gene TRBV27 combines with J gene TRBJ2-7, with 10 bases that match TRBD2. CDR1 and CDR2 from the germline V gene are MNHEY and SMNVEV (reference sequence). This CDR3 has 15 amino acids. Trimming removed 2 bases from V and 3 bases from J; junction bases left unmatched: 4. The chain's CDR3 is CASSLRGLADYEQYV. The CDR3, as DNA: TGTGCCAGCAGTTTAAGAGGACTAGCGGACTACGAGCAGTACGTC.

This chain uses TRBV5-8 with TRBJ2-3, with D possibly being TRBD2 (5 bases). There are 15 residues in the CDR3. Germline lookup yields CDR1 SGHTS and CDR2 YDEGEE. V lost 2 bases and J lost 0, with 10 bases in between. The CDR3 is CASSFSESSTDTQYF. The CDR3 region has the DNA TGTGCCAGCAGCTTTAGCGAATCTAGCACAGATACGCAGTATTTT.

This clone was detected only a few times. The V gene is TRBV28, the J gene TRBJ1-5; TRBD1 might be the D (5 bases). V dropped 4 bases and J dropped 5 bases, with 6 bases sitting between them. There are 12 residues in the CDR3. Germline values: CDR1 MDHEN, CDR2 SYDVKM. The CDR3 nucleotides are TGTGCCAGCAGTTGGGGGGATCAGCCCCAGCATTTT. Its protein is CASSWGDQPQHF.

The chain employs TRBV6-5 and TRBJ2-1, with 10 positions matching TRBD2. Trimming cost V 4 bases and J 2 bases; bases outside gene matches: 5. Germline CDR1 reads MNHEY; CDR2 reads SVGAGI. The CDR3 consists of 16 residues. For the CDR3, the DNA is TGTGCCAGCAGTTTAGAGCTAGCGGGGGCCTACAATGAGCAGTTCTTC. Translating it yields CASSLELAGAYNEQFF.

The chain uses TRBV6-6 and TRBJ2-1; TRBD1 is a possible D gene (5 bases). V was clipped by 0 bases and J by 4 bases, with 7 bases between them. The CDR3 sequence is 14 residues long. CDR1 is MNHNY, CDR2 SVGAGI, per germline (reference sequence). The DNA for the CDR3 is TGTGCCAGCAGTTACTCAAAGGGGTACAATGAGCAGTTCTTC. The encoded protein is CASSYSKGYNEQFF.

CDR3 loop: CASVPAAASGEQYV. CDR3 sequence (DNA): TGTGCCAGCGTCCCGGCAGCGGCGTCTGGCGAGCAGTACGTC. The rearrangement links TRBV2 to TRBJ2-7; D is possibly TRBD2 (5 bases). Deletions cut 8 bases from V and 6 bases from J, with 20 bases between. The V gene's germline CDR1 is SNHLY and CDR2 FYNNEI. This CDR3 has 14 amino acids.